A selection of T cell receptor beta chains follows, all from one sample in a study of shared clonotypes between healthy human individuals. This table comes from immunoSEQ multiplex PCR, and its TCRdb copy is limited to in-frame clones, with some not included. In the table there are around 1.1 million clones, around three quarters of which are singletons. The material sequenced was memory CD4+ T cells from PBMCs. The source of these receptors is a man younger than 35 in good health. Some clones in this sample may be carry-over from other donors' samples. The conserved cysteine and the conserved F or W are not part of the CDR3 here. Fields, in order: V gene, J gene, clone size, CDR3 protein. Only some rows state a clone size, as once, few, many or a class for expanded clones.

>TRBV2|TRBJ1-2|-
ASNSDANLSLNGYT
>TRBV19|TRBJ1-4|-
ASSRQENEKLF
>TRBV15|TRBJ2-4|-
ATSRDLVRENIQY
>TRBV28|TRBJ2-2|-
ASRWGPGELF
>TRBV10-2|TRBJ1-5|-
ASNRGGPDGPQH
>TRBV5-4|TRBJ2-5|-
ASSPGGARGETQY
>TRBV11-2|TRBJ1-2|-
ASSLGGGRGYFGYT
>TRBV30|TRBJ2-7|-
AWNPGISSYEQY
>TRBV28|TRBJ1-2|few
ASSGRTGATYGYT
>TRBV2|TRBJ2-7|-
ASSVANEQY
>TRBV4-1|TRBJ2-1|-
ASSPRWDEQF
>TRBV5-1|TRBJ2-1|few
ASSTQGPTYNEQF
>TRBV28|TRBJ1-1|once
ASSLMRPNTEAF
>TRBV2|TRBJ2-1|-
ASRPGSERNNEQF
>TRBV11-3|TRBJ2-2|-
ASSIGTGAYTGELF
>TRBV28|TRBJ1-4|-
ASSWDNLGKLF
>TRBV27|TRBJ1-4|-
ASSAQDRVAKLF
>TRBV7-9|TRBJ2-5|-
ASSLEGLAALTQY
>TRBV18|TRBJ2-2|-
ASSPRWNTGELF
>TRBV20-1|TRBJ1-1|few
SALDRGTF
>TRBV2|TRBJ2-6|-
ASSETRSGTGANVLT
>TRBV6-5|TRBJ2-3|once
ASSYPGLGADMQY
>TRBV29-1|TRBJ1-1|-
SVRTVLNTEAF
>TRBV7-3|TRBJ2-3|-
ASSPGTSGITQY
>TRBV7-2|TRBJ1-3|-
ASSLGRAGNTIY
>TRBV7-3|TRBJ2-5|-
ASSTQHSNQETQY
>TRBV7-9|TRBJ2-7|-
ASSLEHVTGGYEQY
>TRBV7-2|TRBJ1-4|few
ASSSRQGGNEKLF
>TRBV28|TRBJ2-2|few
ASTRRRGGAGELF
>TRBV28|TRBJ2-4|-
ASTSGTGIQY
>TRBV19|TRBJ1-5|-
ASSQKTNQPQH
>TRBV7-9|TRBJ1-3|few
ASVRTGNTIY
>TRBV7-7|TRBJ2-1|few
ASSLGVEVEQF
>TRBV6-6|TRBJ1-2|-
ASRPPRVDYGYT
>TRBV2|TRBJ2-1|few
ASSVADEQF
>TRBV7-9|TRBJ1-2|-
ASSPLRDRGSGYGYT
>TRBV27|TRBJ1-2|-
ASSLLSGQGLGGYT
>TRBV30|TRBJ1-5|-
AWSAGQGTDQPQH
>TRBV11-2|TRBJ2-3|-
ASSLGWERGIGTDTQY
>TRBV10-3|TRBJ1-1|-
AISEPRQGSTEAF
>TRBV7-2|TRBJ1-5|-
ASSLEGGRLQPQH
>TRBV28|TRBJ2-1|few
ASIRTSGGGEQF
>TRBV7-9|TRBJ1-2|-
ASSYPGQEYIT
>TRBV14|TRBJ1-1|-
ASSFQRGVTEAF
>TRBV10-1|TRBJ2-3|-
ASSEEWTDTQY
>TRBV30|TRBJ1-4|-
AWNRGNEKLF
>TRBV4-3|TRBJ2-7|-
ASSQGGTGATRQY
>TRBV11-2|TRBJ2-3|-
ASSPRTYTDTQY
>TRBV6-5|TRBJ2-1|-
ASSYSTPGGSNEQF
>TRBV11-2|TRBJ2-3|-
ASSATSGSTDTQY
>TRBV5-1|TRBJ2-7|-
ASSLPGQGSEQY
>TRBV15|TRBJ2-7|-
ATSRELTGQSYEQY
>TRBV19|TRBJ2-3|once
ASILPRAPVDTQY
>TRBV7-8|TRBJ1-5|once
ASSLGRQGLGQPQH